The 23 T cell receptor beta chains below come from one sample, sequenced in a study of tumor-infiltrating lymphocytes in primary liver carcinoma. TCR beta cDNA was made from 450 to 550 ng total RNA with a constant-region primer. Library construction for TCR beta comprised three nested multiplex PCR rounds performed with slightly modified ARM-PCR. A C-beta reverse primer was combined with TRBV1-TRBV30 forward primers in the first two PCR rounds, and each round had approximately 9 cycles. From the multiplex PCR reads, TCRdb called clonotypes with MiXCR, one entry per CDR3 protein. The sample consists of 300,000 to 350,000 distinct CDR3 sequences, roughly three fifths of them appearing once. Germline DNA was also extracted, and blood RNA was taken from unsorted whole blood. Sequencing was performed on peripheral blood. All receptors derive from a woman between 25 and 40 years old with primary liver carcinoma and hepatitis B virus infection.

On this clonotype: An end of the junction differs from the germline gene, which may be a read error. The chain recombines TRBV5-6 with TRBJ2-1; TRBD2 matches at 8 bases. CDR3 size: 16 residues. The V gene's germline CDR1 is SGHDT and CDR2 YYEEEE. The DNA of the CDR3 is TGTGCCAGCAGCCCTGGGCCCAGCGGGAGTTACAATGTGCAGTTCTTC. Encoded protein: CASSPGPSGSYNVQFF. Together with reference TRBV5-6 and TRBJ2-1, the CDR3 gives the full variable domain: DAGVTQSPTHLIKTRGQQVTLRCSPKSGHDTVSWYQQALGQGPQFIFQYYEEEERQRGNFPDRFSGHQFPNYSSELNVNALLLGDSALYLCASSPGPSGSYNVQFFGPGTRLTVL.

This clonotype has only a few counts. The chain joins TRBV29-1 to TRBJ1-1, with 7 bases matching TRBD1. Germline CDR1 reads SQVTM; CDR2 reads ANQGSEA. The CDR3 runs 15 residues. The CDR3 DNA reads TGCATCGTCAGACCAGGGGGAGGGATGAACACTGAAGCTTTCTTT. Translating it yields CIVRPGGGMNTEAFF.

About this clonotype: This sequence may be a read error, since a much larger clone differs from it by one base. V usage is TRBV7-8 and J usage is TRBJ2-5; TRBD2 might be the D (6 bases). The CDR3 is 17 residues long. The germline V gene encodes CDR1 SGHVS and CDR2 FQNEAQ. V lost 5 bases, J lost 9 bases, and 28 bases lay in between. CDR3 nucleotide sequence: TGTGCCAGCAGCGGGGTTGGATTGGGAGTACCCGGGGAGGCCCAGTACTTC. Protein sequence: CASSGVGLGVPGEAQYF.

This sequence joins TRBV10-3 and TRBJ2-1, with D hard to call. Trimming took 7 bases from V and 6 from J, leaving 10 bases between them. CDR1 and CDR2 from the germline V gene are ENHRY and SYGVKD. The CDR3 spans 12 residues. The CDR3 bases are TGTGCCATCACATCCCCGGGCAATGAGCAGTTCTTC. It specifies CAITSPGNEQFF.

This clonotype appeared a few times. A much larger clone lies one base from this, so it may be a read error. The CDR3 nucleotides read TGTGCCAACAGCCACGACAAAGGAGCCTCCTACGAGCAGTACTTC. It specifies CANSHDKGASYEQYF. The chain recombines TRBV11-1 with TRBJ2-7, with D unresolved. This CDR3 region has 15 residues. Looked up from germline, CDR1 is SGHAT and CDR2 is FQDESV (reference sequence).

As concerns this clonotype: A much larger clone is a single base away; this may be a read error. Because it lacks the conserved phenylalanine or tryptophan at the end, this CDR3 is likely a read error. The chain uses TRBV4-3 and TRBJ2-7; D perhaps matches TRBD1 (6 bases). This CDR3 is built from 14 residues. With 0 bases removed from V and 8 bases from J, the gap between germline ends came to 14 bases. CDR1 and CDR2 (germline): LGHNA, YSLEER. CDR3 sequence reads: CASSQDIGQFKQYI. The CDR3 DNA reads as TGCGCCAGCAGCCAAGATATTGGACAGTTTAAGCAGTACATC.

This clonotype turned up a few times. V gene TRBV6-2 or TRBV6-3 combines with J gene TRBJ2-5, with a tentative D call TRBD1 (7 bases). Trimming removed 6 bases from V and 3 bases from J, with 20 bases in between. CDR1 is MNHEY and CDR2 is SVGEGT in the germline V gene. This CDR3 has 16 residues. The CDR3 loop reads CASSHVPTGEEETQYF. DNA for the CDR3: TGTGCCAGCAGCCATGTCCCAACAGGGGAGGAAGAGACCCAGTACTTC.

As concerns this clonotype: Here the CDR3 omits its conserved ending phenylalanine or tryptophan, so a read error is the likely source. The chain links TRBV29-1 to TRBJ2-5; tentatively, D is TRBD1 (6 bases). The V gene lost 7 bases and the J gene lost 4 bases, with 19 bases spanning the gap. The CDR3 is made up of 14 amino acids. Per the germline V gene, CDR1 is SQVTM and CDR2 is ANQGSEA. CDR3 in amino acids: CSATGQPARETQYI. The CDR3 region has the DNA TGCAGCGCCACCGGACAGCCAGCAAGAGAGACCCAGTACATC.

Only a few counts were recorded for this clonotype. This may arise from a read error, as a much more abundant clone is one base away. In DNA, the CDR3 is TGTGCCAGCAGCCCGTTCTCAACCACAGATACGCAGTATTTT. Encoded protein: CASSPFSTTDTQYF. The chain couples TRBV6-2 or TRBV6-3 to TRBJ2-3; the D is unclear. Germline loops: CDR1 MNHEY, CDR2 SVGEGT. This CDR3 is built from 14 residues. Trimming pared 6 bases from V and 2 bases from J, leaving 12 bases between.

This clonotype appeared a few times. The chain joins TRBV5-5 to TRBJ1-6; D perhaps matches TRBD1 (5 bases). The V and J ends lost 1 base and 6 bases respectively, with 23 bases between them. Germline CDR1 SGHKS, CDR2 YYEKEE (reference sequence). CDR3 length: 19 residues. As DNA, the CDR3 is TGTGCCAGCAGCTTGTGGGCAGGGCCTACCTACCTCCGTAATTCACCCCTCCACTTT. It codes for CASSLWAGPTYLRNSPLHF.

This clonotype came up once. A junction end diverges from the germline sequence, so it may reflect a read error. This chain uses TRBV14 with TRBJ2-2; 10 nucleotides align to TRBD2. Germline V CDR1 and CDR2: SGHDN, FVKESK. This CDR3 has 15 residues. CDR3 DNA sequence: TGTGTCAGCAAGAGGACTAGCGGTCTCACCGGGGAGCTGTTTTTT. It encodes CVSKRTSGLTGELFF.

At least ten counts were recorded for this clonotype. V and J are TRBV4-3 and TRBJ1-2; D remains ambiguous. The CDR3 is 16 amino acids. From germline, CDR1 is LGHNA and CDR2 YSLEER. V was cut by 1 base and J by 2 bases, with 14 bases left in between. CDR3 sequence: CASSQVSGRANYGYTF. The CDR3 DNA reads TGCGCCAGCAGCCAAGTGTCCGGCCGAGCAAACTATGGCTACACCTTC.

V is TRBV14 and J is TRBJ2-7, with D hard to call. The germline V and J ends were trimmed by 1 base and 1 base, with 2 bases remaining between them. The CDR3 has 12 amino acids. Germline assignment: CDR1 SGHDN and CDR2 FVKESK. The CDR3 DNA reads as TGTGCCAGCAGCCAAGTATCCTACGAGCAGTACTTC. Translation: CASSQVSYEQYF.

The rearrangement uses TRBV6-6 and TRBJ2-1; no definite D call. The CDR3 sequence is 11 residues long. V lost 6 bases to trimming and J lost 15 bases, with 15 bases between them. The V gene's germline CDR1 is MNHNY and CDR2 SVGAGI (reference sequence). The CDR3 sequence is CASSFLVRSFF. The DNA for the CDR3 is TGTGCCAGCAGCTTTTTGGTCCGTTCGTTCTTC.

Points on this clonotype: With a much larger clone just one base away, this may be a read error. The J gene is TRBJ2-5, the V gene TRBV12-3 or TRBV12-4; D is ambiguous. V was trimmed by 4 bases and J by 4 bases, leaving 13 bases between them. There are 14 residues in the CDR3. The CDR3 is CASSSLVELETQYF. The DNA for the CDR3 is TGTGCCAGCAGTTCCCTAGTGGAGCTAGAGACCCAGTACTTC.

This sequence joins TRBV28 and TRBJ2-1; D might be TRBD2 (6 bases). The CDR3 has 14 amino acids. The germline V gene encodes CDR1 MDHEN and CDR2 SYDVKM. V lost 6 bases, J lost 1 base, and 10 bases lay in between. The CDR3 spells CASRGAGSYNEQFF. The DNA for the CDR3 is TGTGCCAGCAGAGGGGCGGGATCCTACAATGAGCAGTTCTTC.

With respect to this clonotype: The CDR3 ends on some other residue instead of the conserved phenylalanine or tryptophan, so this is likely a read error. The chain employs TRBV4-1 and TRBJ2-1; D may match TRBD1 or TRBD2 (5 bases each). Germline CDR1 is MGHRA and CDR2 is YSYEKL. Trimming removed 3 bases at V and 4 bases at J, with 10 bases between. CDR3 length: 14 amino acids. The CDR3 here is CASSQGDQYNEQFS. CDR3 nucleotides: TGCGCCAGCAGCCAGGGGGACCAATACAATGAGCAGTTCTCC.

The table lists this clonotype with a few counts. The V call is TRBV5-5, the J call TRBJ1-5; the D is unclear. Per germline, CDR1 SGHKS and CDR2 YYEKEE (reference sequence). The CDR3 is made up of 13 amino acids. V shed 2 bases and J shed 7 bases, with 10 bases lying between them. This CDR3 is CASSLRREQPQHF. Here the CDR3 DNA reads TGTGCCAGCAGCTTAAGAAGAGAGCAGCCCCAGCATTTT.

Only a few counts were recorded for this clonotype. The chain recombines TRBV28 with TRBJ2-3; a possible D gene is TRBD2 (6 bases). This CDR3 is 13 amino acids long. Germline CDR1 MDHEN, CDR2 SYDVKM. Trimming removed 10 bases at V and 6 bases at J, with 17 bases between. The CDR3 is CATGTPATDTQYF. In DNA form, the CDR3 reads TGTGCCACCGGGACTCCCGCCACTGATACGCAGTATTTT. Full variable domain (remainder filled in from reference TRBV28 and TRBJ2-3): DVKVTQSSRYLVKRTGEKVFLECVQDMDHENMFWYRQDPGLGLRLIYFSYDVKMKEKGDIPEGYSVSREKKERFSLILESASTNQTSMYLCATGTPATDTQYFGPGTRLTVL.

On this clonotype: With a much larger clone just one base away, this may be a read error. Without the conserved terminal phenylalanine or tryptophan, this CDR3 likely stems from a read error. The chain carries TRBV5-5 and TRBJ2-1, with TRBD2 matching 12 bases. The CDR3 is 16 amino acids. V was clipped by 4 bases and J by 7 bases; unmatched bases: 9. The germline CDR1 and CDR2 sequences are SGHKS and YYEKEE (reference sequence). The CDR3 bases are TGTGCCAGCAGCGGCAGCTGGCTAGCGGGAGGGAATGAGCAGTTCTTA. Translation gives CASSGSWLAGGNEQFL.

V usage is TRBV2 and J usage is TRBJ2-5; D is unclear. Germline CDR1 SNHLY, CDR2 FYNNEI. The CDR3 covers 15 residues. Trimming took 6 bases from V and 5 from J, leaving 19 bases between them. The CDR3 is CASRALALERETQYF. The CDR3 nucleotides read TGTGCCAGCAGAGCCCTCGCACTGGAGAGGGAGACCCAGTACTTC.

On this clonotype itself: Compared with germline, one end of the junction differs, possibly owing to a read error. The genes are TRBV7-8 and TRBJ2-7, with 7 bases lining up with TRBD2. Germline V gives CDR1 SGHVS, CDR2 FQNEAQ. The CDR3 consists of 15 residues. CDR3 sequence: CTSSSLAGHRYEQYF. The DNA for the CDR3 is TGTACCAGCAGCTCTTTAGCGGGCCACCGCTACGAGCAGTACTTC. Looking up the rest from reference TRBV7-8 and TRBJ2-7 gives the full variable domain: GAGVSQSPRYKVAKRGQDVALRCDPISGHVSLFWYQQALGQGPEFLTYFQNEAQLDKSGLPSDRFFAERPEGSVSTLKIQRTQQEDSAVYLCTSSSLAGHRYEQYFGPGTRLTVT.

About this clonotype itself: An end of the junction does not agree with germline; a read error may underlie this. The chain is built from TRBV28 and TRBJ2-6; D might be TRBD1 or TRBD2, each matching 5 bases. Germline values: CDR1 MDHEN, CDR2 SYDVKM. The CDR3 spans 19 residues. The CDR3 nucleotides read TGTCCCAGCAGTTTGAGCCGGGGCAGGAAACTCTCTGGGGCCAACGTCCTGACTTTC. Translation: CPSSLSRGRKLSGANVLTF.